Sequencing of this T cell receptor beta chain was carried out in a study of shared clonotypes between healthy human individuals. Repertoires were generated with immunoSEQ multiplex PCR, while TCRdb's copy carries only in-frame clones and drops some. The table lists 2.3 million or so clones, more than 80% of them singletons. Germline V gene sequence: CDR1 SGHRS, CDR2 YFSETQ. There are 15 residues in the CDR3. V was shortened by 3 bases and J by 2 bases, with 11 bases between the two germline ends. This receptor was obtained from a man aged 18 to 29 in good health. Some clones in this sample may be carry-over from other donors' samples. V usage is TRBV5-1 and J usage is TRBJ1-4; possible D gene TRBD1, 5 bases. Material: naive CD4+ T cells from PBMCs. Subset specified: CD45RA+ positively selected. Here the CDR3 reads CASSSLPGTNEKLFF. CDR3 coding DNA: TGCGCCAGCAGCTCCCTACCAGGGACTAATGAAAAACTGTTTTTT.